This T cell receptor (beta chain) derives from a study of blood T cell repertoires in COVID-19. Study-wide context: T cells, B-cell-depleted T cells, or PBMCs supplied cDNA or gDNA.

Original methodology: Reference gene primers were amplified, and this amplification served to estimate nucleated cell counts. Here immunoSEQ multiplex PCR was the method, and the copy in TCRdb shows in-frame clones only, minus some. The D gene and trimming were derived from the DNA, and the V and J assignments and clone size from that table. The sample has about 240,000 clones, 70% to 90% seen once. Germline CDR1 reads SGHRS; CDR2 reads YFSETQ. The CDR3 runs 12 residues. V lost 4 bases and J lost 6; bases outside the gene matches: 3. The chain recombines TRBV5-1 with TRBJ1-1, with 7 bases that match TRBD1. This TCR was sampled from a man aged 50 to 59 with COVID-19, enrolled during active disease. Sequences were obtained from peripheral blood. The DNA for the CDR3 is TGCGCCAGCAGCGAGGGACAGCCTGAAGCTTTCTTT. Its protein product is CASSEGQPEAFF.